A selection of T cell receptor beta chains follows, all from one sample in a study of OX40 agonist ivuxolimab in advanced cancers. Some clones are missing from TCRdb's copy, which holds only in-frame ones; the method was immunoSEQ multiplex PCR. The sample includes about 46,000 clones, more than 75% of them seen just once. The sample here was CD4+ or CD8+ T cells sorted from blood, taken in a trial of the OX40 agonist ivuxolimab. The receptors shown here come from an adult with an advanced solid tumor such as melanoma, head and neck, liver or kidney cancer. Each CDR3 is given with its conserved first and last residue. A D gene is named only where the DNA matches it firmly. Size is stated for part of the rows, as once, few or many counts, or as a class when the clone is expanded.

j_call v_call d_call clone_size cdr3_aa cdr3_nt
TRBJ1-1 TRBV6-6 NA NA CASSYGTEAFF TGTGCCAGCAGTTACGGGACTGAAGCTTTCTTT
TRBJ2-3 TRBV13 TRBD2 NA CASSLVAGSTDTQYF TGTGCCAGCAGCCTAGTAGCGGGTAGCACAGATACGCAGTATTTT
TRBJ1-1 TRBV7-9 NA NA CASSLRTGMNTEAFF TGTGCCAGCAGCTTAAGAACAGGGATGAACACTGAAGCTTTCTTT
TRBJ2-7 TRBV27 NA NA CASSLVIAESYEQYF TGTGCCAGCAGTTTGGTTATCGCGGAATCCTACGAGCAGTACTTC
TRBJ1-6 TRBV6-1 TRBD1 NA CASSRQGASNSPLHF TGTGCCAGCAGCCGACAGGGGGCGAGCAATTCACCCCTCCACTTT
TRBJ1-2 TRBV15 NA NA CATNGIREGSYGYTF TGTGCCACCAATGGGATTCGGGAGGGGAGCTATGGCTACACCTTC
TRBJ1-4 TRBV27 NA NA CASSRGAYATNEKLFF TGTGCCAGCAGTCGTGGGGCTTACGCAACTAATGAAAAACTGTTTTTT
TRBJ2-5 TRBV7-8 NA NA CASSLALGRAQYF TGTGCCAGCAGCTTAGCGTTGGGGCGGGCCCAGTACTTC
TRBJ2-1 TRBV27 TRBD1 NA CASTLARTGGYNEQFF TGTGCCAGCACCCTTGCTAGGACAGGCGGCTACAATGAGCAGTTCTTC
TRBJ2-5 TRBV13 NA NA CASSSQGTQETQYF TGTGCCAGCAGCTCCCAGGGCACCCAAGAGACCCAGTACTTC
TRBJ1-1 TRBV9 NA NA CASSVGQYMNTEAFF TGTGCCAGCAGCGTAGGACAGTACATGAACACTGAAGCTTTCTTT
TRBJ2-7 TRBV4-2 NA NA CASRQWESSYEQYF TGTGCCAGCCGCCAGTGGGAAAGCTCCTACGAGCAGTACTTC
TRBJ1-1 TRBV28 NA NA CASSPWDEMNTEAFF TGTGCCAGCAGTCCCTGGGACGAGATGAACACTGAAGCTTTCTTT
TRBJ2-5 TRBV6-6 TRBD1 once CASSRHRGVAETQYF TGTGCCAGCAGCCGACACAGGGGAGTTGCGGAGACCCAGTACTTC